This T cell receptor beta chain was identified in a study of vaccination and CD4 T cells after COVID-19. The CDR3 loop spans 15 amino acids. Losses at the gene ends were 7 bases for V and 9 bases for J; bases not matched to a gene: 12. The germline gives CDR1 MNHNS, CDR2 SASEGT. Sequenced with the Oncomine TCR Beta short-read assay was DNA taken from cultured CD4+ T cells. TCRdb processed the PCR reads anew with MiXCR; each CDR3 protein has one entry. The data show about 20,000 distinct CDR3 sequences, with roughly 23% seen just once and 7.5% to 8% held by the top ten. Treatment: approximately 11-day PBMC culture with coronavirus spike peptide pools or control peptides (ViraFEST assay). This clonotype was picked up a small number of times. Its specificity is unknown.

This sequence originates from a human donor with COVID-19. The chain carries TRBV6-1 and TRBJ1-6; 7 nucleotides agree with TRBD1. Specimen: cultured CD4+ T cells from blood. CDR3 sequence (DNA): TGTGCCAGCACCTTAAGAGACAGGGTAGCTTCACCCCTCCACTTT. It encodes CASTLRDRVASPLHF.